The 23 T cell receptor beta chains reported below all come from one sample, sequenced in a study of tumor-infiltrating lymphocytes in primary liver carcinoma. Constant-region priming of approximately 0.55 ug total RNA yielded TCR beta cDNA. Slightly modified ARM-PCR, run as three nested multiplex PCR rounds, produced the TCR beta libraries. In the first two PCR rounds, TRBV1-TRBV30 forward primers were paired with a C-beta reverse primer, and each round lasted roughly 10 cycles. TCRdb re-called the multiplex PCR reads with MiXCR, one entry per CDR3 protein. The sample carries approximately 330,000 distinct CDR3 sequences, 65% recorded once. Alongside blood RNA obtained from unsorted whole blood, germline DNA was also extracted. The sample consisted of peripheral blood. Source of these receptors: a man aged 40-55 years with primary liver carcinoma and hepatitis B virus infection.

This clonotype has at least ten counts. CDR3 coding DNA: TGCAGCGTTTTTCCACGGGATACGCAGTATTTT. This codes for CSVFPRDTQYF. The rearrangement joins TRBV29-1 to TRBJ2-3; D is unresolved. Trimming took off 5 bases at V and 6 bases at J, with 9 bases between the two ends. The CDR3 loop spans 11 amino acids. Germline V CDR1 and CDR2: SQVTM, ANQGSEA.

Of note for this clonotype: Here the CDR3 omits its conserved ending phenylalanine or tryptophan, so a read error is the likely source. V gene TRBV10-2 combines with J gene TRBJ2-2; TRBD2 agrees at 9 bases. The CDR3 totals 16 residues. Germline V gene sequence: CDR1 WSHSY, CDR2 SAAADI. The junction had 3 bases not matched to a gene; V was cut back by 0 bases and J by 4 bases. CDR3 region: CASSESRTSATGELFL. For the CDR3, the DNA is TGCGCCAGCAGTGAGTCGAGGACTAGCGCCACCGGGGAGCTGTTTTTA.

The V gene is TRBV11-2, the J gene TRBJ2-7, with D unclear. Trimming took 1 base from V and 3 from J, leaving 13 bases between them. The CDR3 covers 15 residues. Per germline, CDR1 SGHAT and CDR2 FQNNGV. CDR3 in amino acids: CASSLGSGRYYEQYF. The CDR3 nucleotides are TGTGCCAGCAGCTTAGGCTCAGGACGGTACTACGAGCAGTACTTC.

With regard to this clonotype: Since no conserved phenylalanine or tryptophan closes the CDR3, a read error is the likely cause. The gene calls are TRBV5-6 and TRBJ1-2; 7 positions agree with TRBD1. In germline, CDR1 is SGHDT, CDR2 YYEEEE. The CDR3 is 15 amino acids. The J segment lost 4 bases and the V segment lost 4 bases, leaving 10 bases of the junction unmatched. The CDR3 DNA follows: TGTGCCAGCAGCGATGAGACAGGGCGGGTCTATGGCTACACCTTA. Translating it yields CASSDETGRVYGYTL.

Details on this clonotype: A junction end diverges from the germline sequence, so it may reflect a read error. The CDR3 protein is CASSTAGGQETQHF. CDR3 DNA: TGTGCCAGCAGTACGGCGGGAGGTCAAGAGACCCAGCACTTC. The chain couples TRBV11-2 to TRBJ2-5; 8 nucleotides line up with TRBD2. CDR3 size: 14 residues. CDR1 and CDR2 from the germline V gene are SGHAT and FQNNGV.

Comment on this clonotype: The junction shows a germline mismatch at one end, possibly a read error. The chain links TRBV6-5 to TRBJ2-7; D may correspond to TRBD1 or TRBD2 (5 bases each). The CDR3 spans 15 residues. CDR1 is MNHEY and CDR2 is SVGAGI in the germline V gene. CDR3 in amino acids: CTSSSPGAGFYEQYF. The CDR3 nucleotides read TGTACCAGCAGTAGCCCCGGGGCAGGGTTCTACGAGCAGTACTTC.

In the case of this clonotype: This likely comes from a read error, as the CDR3 has no conserved phenylalanine or tryptophan at its end. Written as DNA, the CDR3 is TGTGCCAGCAGCTTAACAGGGGAGAATGAGCAGTTCTCC. As protein: CASSLTGENEQFS. The genes are TRBV11-3 and TRBJ2-1; 7 positions agree with TRBD1. The trim removed 2 bases at V and 7 bases at J, leaving 2 bases unmatched. Germline-derived CDR1 and CDR2 are SGHNT and YENEEA. CDR3 length: 13 residues.

This clonotype was detected many times. The chain recombines TRBV4-1 with TRBJ1-2; TRBD1 agrees at 8 bases. Germline V lookup: CDR1 MGHRA, CDR2 YSYEKL. Unmatched junction bases numbered 9, after V lost 3 bases and J lost 6 bases. The CDR3 extends over 15 amino acids. The DNA for the CDR3 is TGCGCCAGCAGCCAGATGACAGGGGCGCCGCATGGCTACACCTTC. Translating it yields CASSQMTGAPHGYTF.

This clonotype was seen at least ten times. The chain carries TRBV12-3 or TRBV12-4 and TRBJ2-3; 9 bases are a match to TRBD2. The J segment lost 2 bases and the V segment lost 2 bases, leaving 5 bases of the junction unmatched. The CDR3 spans 16 residues. The CDR3 spells CASSLSGGRATDTQYF. The CDR3 DNA is TGTGCCAGCAGTTTAAGCGGCGGGAGGGCCACAGATACGCAGTATTTT.

The chain carries TRBV6-6 and TRBJ1-6, with D tentatively TRBD1 (5 bases). V shed 5 bases and J shed 4 bases, with 18 bases lying between them. The CDR3 covers 17 residues. Per germline, CDR1 MNHNY and CDR2 SVGAGI (reference sequence). The CDR3 reads CASSLAPLQVYNSPLHF. For the CDR3, the DNA is TGTGCCAGCAGTCTAGCCCCCTTACAGGTATATAATTCACCCCTCCACTTT.

This clonotype was recorded many times. The chain employs TRBV6-5 and TRBJ2-7; 9 bases line up with TRBD1. Germline V CDR1 and CDR2: MNHEY, SVGAGI. The length of the CDR3 is 15 residues. V lost 6 bases to trimming and J lost 3 bases; unmatched junction nucleotides: 9. The CDR3 sequence is CASRYRGTGIYEQYF. In DNA form, the CDR3 reads TGTGCCAGCAGATACCGCGGGACAGGGATCTACGAGCAGTACTTC.

Many counts were recorded for this clonotype. The chain uses TRBV4-1 and TRBJ1-3, with D perhaps TRBD1 (6 bases). The germline gives CDR1 MGHRA, CDR2 YSYEKL. The CDR3 runs to 14 residues. Trimming stripped 1 base from V and 2 bases from J, with 6 bases between. The CDR3 DNA is TGCGCCAGCAGCCAAGGACAGGCTGGAAACACCATATATTTT. This sequence encodes CASSQGQAGNTIYF.

In its sample, this clonotype was seen many times. The gene calls are TRBV29-1 and TRBJ1-2; D is unclear. CDR1 and CDR2 (germline): SQVTM, ANQGSEA. CDR3 size: 11 residues. The ends were cut back, 4 bases at V and 1 base at J, with 4 bases in the middle. CDR3: CSVGINYGYTF. CDR3 sequence (DNA): TGCAGCGTTGGAATTAACTATGGCTACACCTTC.

Notes on this clonotype: This could be a read error, since a much larger clone is one nucleotide away. CDR3 region: CAISVRPGENSPLHF. The CDR3 nucleotides are TGTGCCATCAGTGTAAGGCCCGGGGAGAATTCACCCCTCCACTTT. V and J are TRBV10-3 and TRBJ1-6, with D hard to call. The CDR3 is made up of 15 amino acids. V lost 4 bases, J lost 7 bases, and 14 bases lay in between. Germline CDR1 reads ENHRY; CDR2 reads SYGVKD.

The CDR3 reads CASSLGQWIRLGGYTF. In DNA, the CDR3 is TGTGCCAGCAGCCTTGGACAGTGGATACGTCTGGGTGGCTACACCTTC. The rearrangement uses TRBV12-3 or TRBV12-4 and TRBJ1-2, with D possibly being TRBD1 (6 bases). The length of the CDR3 is 16 residues. V shed 6 bases and J shed 7 bases, with 24 bases lying between them.

In regard to this clonotype: Compared with germline, one end of the junction differs, possibly owing to a read error. The CDR3 nucleotides are TGCGCCGGCAGCCTGGCTGGGCCCGTACAGGGAATTAATGAGCAGTTCTTC. Translated: CAGSLAGPVQGINEQFF. J is TRBJ2-1 and V is TRBV5-1, with D tentatively TRBD1 (6 bases). Germline V gene sequence: CDR1 SGHRS, CDR2 YFSETQ. This CDR3 spans 17 amino acids.

This clonotype occurred a few times. The chain carries TRBV28 and TRBJ2-3; 15 nucleotides match TRBD2. The trim removed 3 bases at V and 7 bases at J, leaving 8 bases unmatched. This CDR3 has 17 amino acids. CDR1 and CDR2 from the germline V gene are MDHEN and SYDVKM. The chain's CDR3 is CASSFRTSGRARNTQYF. CDR3 nucleotides: TGTGCCAGCAGTTTCAGGACTAGCGGGAGGGCCCGAAATACGCAGTATTTT.

Comment on this clonotype: The junction and the germline gene differ at one end; a read error may be behind it. CDR3 sequence (DNA): TGTGCCAGCGGTTACTCTGGGGGGCTGAGCGGAAACACCATATATTTT. Its protein product is CASGYSGGLSGNTIYF. The chain has TRBV6-5 and TRBJ1-3; D perhaps matches TRBD1 (6 bases). CDR1 MNHEY and CDR2 SVGAGI come from the germline V gene. CDR3 length: 16 amino acids.

This clonotype was counted many times. The CDR3 sequence: CASSHTEDYGYTF. DNA for the CDR3: TGTGCCAGCAGCCACACAGAAGACTATGGCTACACCTTC. The J gene is TRBJ1-2, the V gene TRBV11-2; D not certain. The ends were cut back, 5 bases at V and 3 bases at J, with 10 bases in the middle. This CDR3 region has 13 residues. Germline V gene lookup returns CDR1 SGHAT and CDR2 FQNNGV.

Concerning this clonotype itself: A read error may explain this, as a much larger clone is one base away. The chain couples TRBV5-5 to TRBJ1-1; D gene unclear. CDR3 length: 15 residues. Germline-derived CDR1 and CDR2 are SGHKS and YYEKEE (reference sequence). The CDR3 region is CASGFTPRGNTEAFF. CDR3 coding DNA: TGTGCCAGCGGCTTCACCCCTCGCGGGAACACTGAAGCTTTCTTT.

Comment on this clonotype: At one of its ends the junction is not consistent with the germline gene, which may arise from a read error. The chain uses TRBV11-2 and TRBJ2-5; 7 nucleotides agree with TRBD2. Looked up from germline, CDR1 is SGHAT and CDR2 is FQNNGV. The CDR3 is 17 residues long. CDR3 region: CASILGGTTSCRETQYF. The CDR3 DNA follows: TGTGCCAGCATCTTAGGCGGGACTACCTCTTGTCGGGAGACCCAGTACTTC.

In its sample, this clonotype was seen many times. This chain links TRBV6-6 with TRBJ2-3, with TRBD2 as a possible D gene (6 bases). Germline assignment: CDR1 MNHNY and CDR2 SVGAGI (reference sequence). V lost 5 bases, J lost 4 bases, and 7 bases lay in between. The CDR3 covers 12 residues. In DNA form, the CDR3 reads TGTGCCAGCAGTCGACTAGCAGATACGCAGTATTTT. Translated, it gives CASSRLADTQYF.

This clonotype appeared once. A much larger clone differs by one base, so this may be a read error. The conserved phenylalanine or tryptophan normally closing the CDR3 is absent here, so this likely arose from a read error. The chain is built from TRBV6-1 and TRBJ2-5; D is possibly TRBD1 (6 bases). This CDR3 contains 16 residues. The germline V gene has CDR1 MNHNS and CDR2 SASEGT. Trimming took 4 bases from V and 5 from J, leaving 20 bases between them. CDR3 bases: TGTGCCAGCAGTGTCCAACCTACAGGGATATTGGAGACCCAGTACATC. This sequence encodes CASSVQPTGILETQYI.